This T cell receptor beta chain was profiled in a study of cytomegalovirus exposure and HLA in healthy donors. V was cut by 8 bases and J by 1 base, with 20 bases left in between. Germline V gives CDR1 SEHNR, CDR2 FQNEAQ (reference sequence). CDR3 length: 17 residues. Primers: 60 Vbeta forward and 13 Jbeta reverse. TCRdb keeps only in-frame clones here, not all; method: immunoSEQ multiplex PCR. The sample lists more than 85,000 clones; approximately 82% were seen once. This clone was seen a single time. Its matching antigen is unknown. Study-wide results and caveats: For most TCR sequences rarity was the rule, although some public TCRs occurred in many donors. Some V segments, TRBV6-2 and TRBV6-3 among them, were indistinguishable and were therefore excluded. Reportedly, a later analysis found an Asian-associated ancestry cluster had fewer N-insertions than the roughly 700-donor mean. Earlier analysis found most TCR beta V segments productive about 90% or about 30% of the time.

The rearrangement joins TRBV7-9 to TRBJ2-2, with D unresolved. The receptor's source is a man in his forties or fifties in good health and CMV-seronegative. Sequenced sample: PBMCs. CDR3 sequence reads: CASPHARLDWNTGELFF. The CDR3 DNA sequence: TGTGCCAGCCCACATGCGAGGCTAGATTGGAACACCGGGGAGCTGTTTTTT.